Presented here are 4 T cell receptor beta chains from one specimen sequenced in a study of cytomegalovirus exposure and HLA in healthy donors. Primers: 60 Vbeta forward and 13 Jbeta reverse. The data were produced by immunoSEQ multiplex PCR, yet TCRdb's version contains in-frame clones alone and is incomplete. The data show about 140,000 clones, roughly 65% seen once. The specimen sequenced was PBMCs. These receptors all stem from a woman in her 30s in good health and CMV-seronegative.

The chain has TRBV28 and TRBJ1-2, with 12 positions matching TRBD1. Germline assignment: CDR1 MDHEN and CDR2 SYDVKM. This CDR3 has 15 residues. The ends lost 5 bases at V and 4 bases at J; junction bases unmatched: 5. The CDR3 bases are TGTGCCAGCAGTATGGGGACAGGGGGCAGCTATGGCTACACCTTC. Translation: CASSMGTGGSYGYTF.

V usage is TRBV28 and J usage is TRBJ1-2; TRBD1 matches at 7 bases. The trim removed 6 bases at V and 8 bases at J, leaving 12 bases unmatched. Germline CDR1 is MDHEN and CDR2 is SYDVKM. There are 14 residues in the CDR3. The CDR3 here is CASSDRDLHGGYTF. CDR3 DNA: TGTGCCAGCAGCGACAGGGACCTTCACGGGGGCTACACCTTC.

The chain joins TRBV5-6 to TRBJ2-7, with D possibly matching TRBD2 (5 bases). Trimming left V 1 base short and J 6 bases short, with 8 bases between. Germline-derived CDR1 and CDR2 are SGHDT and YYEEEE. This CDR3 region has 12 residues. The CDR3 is CASSLSGFEQYV. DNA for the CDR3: TGTGCCAGCAGCTTGTCGGGGTTCGAGCAGTACGTC.

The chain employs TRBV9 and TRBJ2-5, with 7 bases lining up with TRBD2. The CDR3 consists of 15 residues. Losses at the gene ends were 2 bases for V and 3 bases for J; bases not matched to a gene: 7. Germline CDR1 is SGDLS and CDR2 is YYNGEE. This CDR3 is CASSVFGAGEETQYF. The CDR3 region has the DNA TGTGCCAGCAGCGTTTTTGGGGCGGGAGAAGAGACCCAGTACTTC.